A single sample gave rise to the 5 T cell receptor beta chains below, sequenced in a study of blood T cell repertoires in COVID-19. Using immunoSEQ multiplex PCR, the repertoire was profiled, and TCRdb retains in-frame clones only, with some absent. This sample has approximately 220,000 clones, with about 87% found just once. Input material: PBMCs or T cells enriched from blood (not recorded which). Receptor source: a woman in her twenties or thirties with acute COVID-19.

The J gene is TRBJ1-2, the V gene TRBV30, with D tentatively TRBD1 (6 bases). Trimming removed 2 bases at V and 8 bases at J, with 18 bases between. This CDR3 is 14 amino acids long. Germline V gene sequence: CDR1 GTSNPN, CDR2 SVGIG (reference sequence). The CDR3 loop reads CAWSTTRQGPGYTF. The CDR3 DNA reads TGTGCCTGGAGTACGACGCGTCAGGGGCCGGGCTACACCTTC.

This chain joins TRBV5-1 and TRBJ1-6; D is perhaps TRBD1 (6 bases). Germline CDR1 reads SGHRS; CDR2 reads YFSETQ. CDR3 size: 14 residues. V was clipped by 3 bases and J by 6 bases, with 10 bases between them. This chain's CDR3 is CASSSDSGNSPLHF. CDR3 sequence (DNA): TGCGCCAGCAGCTCGGACAGTGGTAATTCACCCCTCCACTTT. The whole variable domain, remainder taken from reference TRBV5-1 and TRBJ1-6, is KAGVTQTPRYLIKTRGQQVTLSCSPISGHRSVSWYQQTPGQGLQFLFEYFSETQRNKGNFPGRFSGRQFSNSRSEMNVSTLELGDSALYLCASSSDSGNSPLHFGNGTRLTVT.

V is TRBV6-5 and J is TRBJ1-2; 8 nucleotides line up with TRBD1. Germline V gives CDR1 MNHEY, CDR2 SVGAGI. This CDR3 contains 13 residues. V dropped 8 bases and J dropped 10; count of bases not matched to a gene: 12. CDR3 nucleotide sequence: TGTGCCAGCGCCCGAGAAGCAGGGGGCGACTACACCTTC. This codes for CASAREAGGDYTF.

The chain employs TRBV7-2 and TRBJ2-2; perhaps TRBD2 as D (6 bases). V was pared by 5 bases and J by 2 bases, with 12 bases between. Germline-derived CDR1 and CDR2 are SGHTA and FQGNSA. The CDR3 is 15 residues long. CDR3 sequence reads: CASSPHGGNTGELFF. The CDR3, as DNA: TGTGCCAGCAGCCCCCACGGGGGAAACACCGGGGAGCTGTTTTTT. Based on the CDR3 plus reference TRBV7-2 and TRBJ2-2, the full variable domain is GAGVSQSPSNKVTEKGKDVELRCDPISGHTALYWYRQSLGQGLEFLIYFQGNSAPDKSGLPSDRFSAERTGGSVSTLTIQRTQQEDSAVYLCASSPHGGNTGELFFGEGSRLTVL.

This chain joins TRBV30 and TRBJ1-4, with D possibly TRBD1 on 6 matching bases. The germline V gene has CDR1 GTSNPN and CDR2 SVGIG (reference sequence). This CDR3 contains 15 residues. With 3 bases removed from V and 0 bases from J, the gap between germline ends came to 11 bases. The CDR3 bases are TGTGCCTGGAGATTGGGGACAACAACTAATGAAAAACTGTTTTTT. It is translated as CAWRLGTTTNEKLFF. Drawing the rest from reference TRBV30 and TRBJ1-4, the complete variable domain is SQTIHQWPATLVQPVGSPLSLECTVEGTSNPNLYWYRQAAGRGLQLLFYSVGIGQISSEVPQNLSASRPQDRQFILSSKKLLLSDSGFYLCAWRLGTTTNEKLFFGSGTQLSVL.